These 25 T cell receptor beta chains originate from one sample sequenced in a study of diagnostic markers for celiac disease. TCRdb reworked the reads into one entry per CDR3 protein, no DNA. This table holds about 5,000 distinct CDR3 sequences. Input material: either unsorted cells or a sorted T cell fraction (not recorded which). These receptors were obtained from a human donor. This table probably holds off-target reads from a library built for another chain.

CDR3 loop: CASSPPELNTEAFF. This chain joins TRBV18 and TRBJ1-1. CDR3 length: 14 amino acids. Germline values: CDR1 KGHSH, CDR2 LQKENI.

The CDR3 sequence is CASSLYGPGSTHF. The chain links TRBV28 to TRBJ1-5; TCRdb returns TRBD1, unconfirmable since there is no DNA. Germline CDR1 reads MDHEN; CDR2 reads SYDVKM. This CDR3 spans 13 amino acids.

This sequence joins TRBV19 and TRBJ1-6. Germline values: CDR1 LNHDA, CDR2 SQIVND (reference sequence). The length of the CDR3 is 14 residues. The CDR3 loop reads CASSPEYRGSPLHF.

This chain joins TRBV28 and TRBJ1-5. The CDR3 spans 15 residues. Germline V gene data show CDR1 as MDHEN and CDR2 as SYDVKM. CDR3 region: CASSPAGGGNQPQHF.

The rearrangement joins TRBV18 to TRBJ1-1; TCRdb indicates TRBD1, and absent DNA this call remains unverified. This CDR3 region has 14 residues. CDR1 is KGHSH and CDR2 is LQKENI in the germline V gene. CDR3 region: CASSLGTGATEAFF.

By frequency, this clonotype registers medium-sized. The gene calls are TRBV20-1 and TRBJ2-7. There are 14 residues in the CDR3. Germline V gene lookup returns CDR1 DFQATT and CDR2 SNEGSKA (reference sequence). The CDR3 loop reads CSAGNDWGSYEQYF.

Its frequency marks this clonotype as medium-sized (0.01 to 0.1%). The chain recombines TRBV25-1 with TRBJ1-1; TCRdb's D gene call, TRBD1, goes unchecked for lack of DNA. CDR1 and CDR2 (germline): MGHDK, SYGVNS. The length of the CDR3 is 15 residues. CDR3 residues: CASSEYGQGQSEAFF.

V and J are TRBV30 and TRBJ1-1; TCRdb's D gene call, TRBD1, goes unchecked for lack of DNA. Germline V gene data show CDR1 as GTSNPN and CDR2 as SVGIG (reference sequence). The CDR3 contains 12 residues. CDR3 in amino acids: CAWTGVNTEAFF.

The chain links TRBV12-3 or TRBV12-4 to TRBJ1-2; no DNA is available, so the TRBD1 call from TCRdb remains unchecked. The CDR3 has 14 residues. The CDR3 is CASSLTPPGYGYTF.

CDR3 loop: CASSLAGAGEAFF. This chain connects TRBV7-6 to TRBJ1-1; TCRdb picks TRBD1, but there is no DNA to check that call. Germline loops: CDR1 SGHVS, CDR2 FNYEAQ. CDR3 length: 13 residues.

V is TRBV20-1 and J is TRBJ2-1; TCRdb lists TRBD1, though no DNA is available to test this call. Germline CDR1 DFQATT, CDR2 SNEGSKA (reference sequence). CDR3 length: 15 amino acids. The CDR3 here is CSAKKFGGGNNEQFF.

The chain employs TRBV2 and TRBJ2-7; TCRdb calls TRBD1, which cannot be checked without DNA. CDR1 and CDR2 (germline): SNHLY, FYNNEI. CDR3 length equals 13 residues. The CDR3 reads CASSGQGRYEQYF. Supplemented by reference TRBV2 and TRBJ2-7, the full variable domain reads EPEVTQTPSHQVTQMGQEVILRCVPISNHLYFYWYRQILGQKVEFLVSFYNNEISEKSEIFDDQFSVERPDGSNFTLKIRSTKLEDSAMYFCASSGQGRYEQYFGPGTRLTVT.

V and J are TRBV20-1 and TRBJ1-2; TCRdb names TRBD1, which stays unverified in the absence of DNA. The CDR3 contains 13 residues. CDR1 DFQATT and CDR2 SNEGSKA come from the germline V gene (reference sequence). This chain's CDR3 is CSARPGQGHGYTF.

The V call is TRBV20-1, the J call TRBJ2-5; the D call from TCRdb, TRBD1, cannot be confirmed without DNA. The length of the CDR3 is 13 residues. CDR1 and CDR2 from the germline V gene are DFQATT and SNEGSKA (reference sequence). CDR3 residues: CSVPGTDQETQYF.

The chain carries TRBV20-1 and TRBJ2-7; TCRdb's D call, TRBD2, is unchecked because there is no DNA. Germline CDR1 and CDR2: DFQATT and SNEGSKA (reference sequence). The CDR3 covers 12 residues. CDR3: CSAAGQNYEQYF.

The chain links TRBV30 to TRBJ2-3; TCRdb names TRBD1, which stays unverified in the absence of DNA. CDR1 and CDR2 (germline): GTSNPN, SVGIG (reference sequence). This CDR3 spans 11 amino acids. CDR3 region: CAWSGQGAQYF.

The chain has TRBV7-6 and TRBJ1-1. This CDR3 has 13 amino acids. CDR1 and CDR2 (germline): SGHVS, FNYEAQ. CDR3 loop: CASSLRSNTEAFF.

The V gene is TRBV4-3, the J gene TRBJ1-5; the TRBD1 assignment by TCRdb is unverifiable without DNA. This CDR3 is built from 15 residues. Germline V gene lookup returns CDR1 LGHNA and CDR2 YSLEER. CDR3 in amino acids: CASSRGTGSNQPQHF.

The chain has TRBV7-7 and TRBJ2-5; checking the TCRdb D call of TRBD2 is not possible without DNA. The CDR3 runs to 17 residues. Germline V gene data show CDR1 as SSHAT and CDR2 as FNYEAQ (reference sequence). The CDR3 sequence is CASSLSAGGPIEETQYF.

Judged by frequency, this clonotype is medium-sized. The chain combines TRBV18 with TRBJ1-2; the D call from TCRdb, TRBD1, cannot be confirmed without DNA. CDR3 length equals 13 residues. Germline CDR1 and CDR2: KGHSH and LQKENI. CDR3 residues: CASSRGPNYGYTF.

V usage is TRBV27 and J usage is TRBJ1-1; TCRdb outputs TRBD1, but without DNA this stays unchecked. Germline V CDR1 and CDR2: MNHEY, SMNVEV (reference sequence). This CDR3 region has 14 residues. The CDR3 sequence is CASREQGVKTEAFF.

The rearrangement links TRBV5-1 to TRBJ1-6; TCRdb picks TRBD1, but there is no DNA to check that call. The germline V gene encodes CDR1 SGHRS and CDR2 YFSETQ. The CDR3 extends over 19 amino acids. The CDR3 is CASSPGIMNRAWARGPLHF. The full variable domain, completed using reference TRBV5-1 and TRBJ1-6, is KAGVTQTPRYLIKTRGQQVTLSCSPISGHRSVSWYQQTPGQGLQFLFEYFSETQRNKGNFPGRFSGRQFSNSRSEMNVSTLELGDSALYLCASSPGIMNRAWARGPLHFGNGTRLTVT.

The rearrangement joins TRBV5-1 to TRBJ1-6. This CDR3 contains 17 residues. Germline CDR1 SGHRS, CDR2 YFSETQ. CDR3 in amino acids: CASSAGLANPGDSPLHF.

This clonotype registers medium-sized by frequency. The V gene is TRBV24-1, the J gene TRBJ1-4. The germline gives CDR1 KGHDR, CDR2 SFDVKD. This CDR3 is 12 amino acids long. This CDR3 reads CATSDDREKLFF.

The gene calls are TRBV2 and TRBJ2-7; the D call from TCRdb, TRBD2, cannot be confirmed without DNA. The V gene's germline CDR1 is SNHLY and CDR2 FYNNEI. The CDR3 is made up of 14 amino acids. The chain's CDR3 is CALVVRYGAYEQYF.